Each of the 7 T cell receptor beta chains below was sequenced from the same sample in a study of regulatory T cells in long-lasting Graves disease. TCR beta libraries were built with iRepertoire HTBI primers and Arm-PCR of CDR3 regions. Each CDR3 protein is one row after TCRdb ran MiXCR on the multiplex PCR reads. The sample has 580,000 or so distinct CDR3 sequences; roughly a sixth are singletons. As for time point: newly diagnosed GD, antithyroid drugs for less than 3 months. Preparation of the TCR library used RNA extracted from PBMCs. These data also featured in a second study, about T cells in Graves' hyperthyroidism and ophthalmopathy.

The sample consisted of peripheral blood mononuclear cells (PBMCs), taken at new diagnosis, from a patient treated with antithyroid drugs. The receptors stem from a man aged 18-30 years with Graves disease.

The genes are TRBV3-1 and TRBJ2-2; 7 nucleotides match TRBD1. Trimming took 10 bases from V and 5 from J; bases not matched to a gene: 7. The V gene's germline CDR1 is LGHDT and CDR2 YNNKEL (reference sequence). The CDR3 contains 13 residues. CDR3 in amino acids: CATGTVPTGELFF. CDR3 bases: TGTGCCACCGGGACAGTCCCAACCGGGGAGCTGTTTTTT.

V usage is TRBV19 and J usage is TRBJ2-1, with a weak D call TRBD2 (5 bases). Germline CDR1 is LNHDA and CDR2 is SQIVND (reference sequence). There are 15 residues in the CDR3. V was shortened by 5 bases and J by 4 bases, with 15 bases between the two germline ends. CDR3 sequence: CASSDPGIRYNEQFF. The CDR3 DNA sequence: TGTGCCAGTAGTGACCCGGGAATCCGATACAATGAGCAGTTCTTC.

This clonotype was counted only a few times. The rearrangement joins TRBV20-1 to TRBJ2-2, with TRBD2 matching 10 bases. Germline CDR1 is DFQATT and CDR2 is SNEGSKA (reference sequence). With 4 bases clipped from V and 3 bases from J, the junction kept 5 bases outside the gene matches. The CDR3 consists of 15 residues. The CDR3: CSANRAGGYTGELFF. The DNA of the CDR3 is TGCAGTGCTAACCGAGCGGGAGGGTACACCGGGGAGCTGTTTTTT.

This chain links TRBV18 with TRBJ2-7, with D uncertain. Germline V gene sequence: CDR1 KGHSH, CDR2 LQKENI. This CDR3 comprises 14 residues. V was clipped by 4 bases and J by 1 base, with 11 bases between them. This CDR3 reads CASSLAVGSYEQYF. The DNA for the CDR3 is TGTGCCAGCTCACTTGCTGTGGGGTCCTACGAGCAGTACTTC.

The table lists this clonotype with a few counts. This rearrangement joins TRBV15 to TRBJ1-5, with D perhaps matching TRBD1 (6 bases). The V and J ends lost 4 bases and 4 bases respectively, with 20 bases between them. The length of the CDR3 is 17 residues. Germline V gene sequence: CDR1 LNHNV, CDR2 YYDKDF (reference sequence). For the CDR3, the DNA is TGTGCCACCAGCATGGGGGGGCGCGTCAGGACGAATCAGCCCCAGCATTTT. Its translation: CATSMGGRVRTNQPQHF.

The V call is TRBV5-6, the J call TRBJ2-3; D may be TRBD1 (5 bases). This CDR3 contains 16 residues. V was clipped by 4 bases and J by 2 bases, with 17 bases between them. CDR1 and CDR2 (germline): SGHDT, YYEEEE. The CDR3 sequence is CASSNNQGRFTDTQYF. In nucleotides, the CDR3 is TGTGCCAGCAGCAACAATCAGGGCAGATTCACAGATACGCAGTATTTT.

Turning to this clonotype: A read error is possible here, since a much larger clone lies one base away. The V gene is TRBV3-1, the J gene TRBJ2-7; 9 positions agree with TRBD2. CDR1 is LGHDT and CDR2 is YNNKEL in the germline V gene (reference sequence). This CDR3 has 17 amino acids. The CDR3, as DNA: TGTGCCAGCAGCCCCCCTGAATATAGCGGGAGAACCTACGAGCGGTACTTC. It yields the protein CASSPPEYSGRTYERYF.